This TCR beta chain was sequenced in a study of T cell changes during pregnancy in multiple sclerosis. Only in-frame clones appear in the TCRdb table, and some are missing; sequencing was by immunoSEQ multiplex PCR. Among under 55,000 clones listed, 85% to 90% were seen once. This clone was seen once. Sequenced here: peripheral blood, sampled in the first trimester of pregnancy. The sequence came from a female donor with multiple sclerosis, enrolled in a pregnancy study.

The CDR3 DNA reads TGTGCCAGTAGTAAGTTCAGGGGAAGGGCAGGACGTGATGGCTACACCTTC. This gives the protein CASSKFRGRAGRDGYTF. The rearrangement links TRBV19 to TRBJ1-2; tentative D call: TRBD1 (6 bases). V was clipped by 4 bases and J by 6 bases, with 24 bases between them. The germline V gene has CDR1 LNHDA and CDR2 SQIVND (reference sequence). CDR3 length: 17 amino acids. The full variable domain, completed using reference TRBV19 and TRBJ1-2, is DGGITQSPKYLFRKEGQNVTLSCEQNLNHDAMYWYRQDPGQGLRLIYYSQIVNDFQKGDIAEGYSVSREKKESFPLTVTSAQKNPTAFYLCASSKFRGRAGRDGYTFGSGTRLTVV.